The 13 T cell receptor beta chains reported below all come from one sample, sequenced in a study of cytomegalovirus exposure and HLA in healthy donors. The PCR ran on 60 Vbeta and 13 Jbeta primers. The data were produced by immunoSEQ multiplex PCR, yet TCRdb's version contains in-frame clones alone and is incomplete. The table records 35,000 to 45,000 clones, about 64% of them present only once. Sequencing input: PBMCs. The receptors derive from a man in his sixties in good health and CMV-seropositive.

The chain has TRBV27 and TRBJ2-1, with D possibly TRBD2 on 6 matching bases. CDR1 is MNHEY and CDR2 is SMNVEV in the germline V gene (reference sequence). The CDR3 has 14 amino acids. V was pared by 5 bases and J by 7 bases, with 15 bases between. The CDR3 DNA sequence: TGTGCCAGCAGTCCCCGGGACTTCGCGAATGAGCAGTTCTTC. As protein: CASSPRDFANEQFF.

In DNA, the CDR3 is TGTGCCAGCAGCGTAGATGGGACTAGGGGGGGTGAGCAGTTCTTC. Translated: CASSVDGTRGGEQFF. The chain joins TRBV9 to TRBJ2-1, with 8 positions matching TRBD2. Germline CDR1 SGDLS, CDR2 YYNGEE. The CDR3 consists of 15 residues. The junction had 8 bases not matched to a gene; V was cut back by 0 bases and J by 9 bases.

A few counts support this clone. V gene TRBV15 combines with J gene TRBJ2-7; 7 bases map to TRBD1. This CDR3 is 19 amino acids long. The V and J ends lost 5 bases and 0 bases, in that order; junction bases with no gene match: 19. The germline V gene has CDR1 LNHNV and CDR2 YYDKDF (reference sequence). DNA for the CDR3: TGTGCCACCAGCCCTCTCTCCTTTCAGGGACAGTTTCTCTCCTACGAGCAGTACTTC. Its protein is CATSPLSFQGQFLSYEQYF.

The CDR3 sequence is CASSQDQGARSPLHF. CDR3 sequence (DNA): TGTGCCAGCAGTCAGGACCAGGGGGCGAGGTCACCCCTCCACTTT. The gene calls are TRBV27 and TRBJ1-6, with 8 bases lining up with TRBD1. The CDR3 sequence is 15 residues long. The trim removed 5 bases at V and 10 bases at J, leaving 10 bases unmatched. CDR1 MNHEY and CDR2 SMNVEV come from the germline V gene (reference sequence).

This chain links TRBV7-8 with TRBJ2-7, with 11 positions matching TRBD2. The CDR3 contains 15 residues. The junction had 6 bases not matched to a gene; V was cut back by 5 bases and J by 3 bases. Germline lookup yields CDR1 SGHVS and CDR2 FQNEAQ. CDR3 residues: CASSHRLAGIYEQYF. The DNA for the CDR3 is TGTGCCAGCAGCCACAGACTAGCGGGAATCTACGAGCAGTACTTC.

The chain joins TRBV5-1 to TRBJ1-3, with D unclear. V was shortened by 2 bases and J by 0 bases, with 9 bases between the two germline ends. CDR3 length: 15 amino acids. CDR1 is SGHRS and CDR2 is YFSETQ in the germline V gene. In DNA, the CDR3 is TGCGCCAGCAGCTTTGAGGGCGCCTCTGGAAACACCATATATTTT. Translating gives CASSFEGASGNTIYF.

The V and J genes are TRBV4-1 and TRBJ2-7; D is perhaps TRBD2 (6 bases). Deletions cut 5 bases from V and 5 bases from J, with 22 bases between. CDR1 MGHRA and CDR2 YSYEKL come from the germline V gene. The CDR3 consists of 16 residues. In nucleotides, the CDR3 is TGCGCCAGCAGCGATCCCGGAGGGATAGACGGCCACGAGCAGTACTTC. Protein: CASSDPGGIDGHEQYF.

The chain couples TRBV27 to TRBJ2-2; D is ambiguous. With 3 bases removed from V and 3 bases from J, the gap between germline ends came to 8 bases. The CDR3 is 14 amino acids. Germline loops: CDR1 MNHEY, CDR2 SMNVEV (reference sequence). The CDR3 sequence: CASSFGRDTGELFF. The CDR3 bases are TGTGCCAGCAGTTTTGGCCGGGACACCGGGGAGCTGTTTTTT.

The chain employs TRBV29-1 and TRBJ2-3, with D tentatively TRBD2 (5 bases). Looked up from germline, CDR1 is SQVTM and CDR2 is ANQGSEA. The CDR3 is 16 amino acids. V lost 4 bases to trimming and J lost 2 bases, with 19 bases between them. CDR3: CSVVGEVGGDTDTQYF. The CDR3 coding sequence is TGCAGCGTTGTGGGCGAGGTCGGAGGTGACACAGATACGCAGTATTTT.

The chain combines TRBV2 with TRBJ2-1; 9 positions match TRBD2. This CDR3 is 17 amino acids long. The trim removed 6 bases at V and 0 bases at J, leaving 9 bases unmatched. Germline V gene data show CDR1 as SNHLY and CDR2 as FYNNEI. The CDR3 spells CASSGLSGRSSYNEQFF. As DNA, the CDR3 is TGTGCCAGCAGCGGGCTTAGCGGGAGAAGCTCCTACAATGAGCAGTTCTTC.

This chain uses TRBV7-9 with TRBJ2-3, with D perhaps matching TRBD2 (6 bases). Germline values: CDR1 SEHNR, CDR2 FQNEAQ (reference sequence). Trimming cost V 5 bases and J 0 bases, with 9 bases left between them. The CDR3 sequence is 14 residues long. CDR3: CASSTGLSTDTQYF. The CDR3 DNA sequence: TGTGCCAGCAGCACGGGACTTAGCACAGATACGCAGTATTTT. The full variable domain, with the rest looked up from reference TRBV7-9 and TRBJ2-3, is DTGVSQNPRHKITKRGQNVTFRCDPISEHNRLYWYRQTLGQGPEFLTYFQNEAQLEKSRLLSDRFSAERPKGSFSTLEIQRTEQGDSAMYLCASSTGLSTDTQYFGPGTRLTVL.

The CDR3 DNA sequence: TGCAGCCGACAGTCTCGCTATGGCTACACCTTC. Translating it yields CSRQSRYGYTF. The chain couples TRBV20-1 to TRBJ1-2, with a weak D call TRBD1 (5 bases). Germline V gives CDR1 DFQATT, CDR2 SNEGSKA (reference sequence). The CDR3 consists of 11 residues.

V gene TRBV2 combines with J gene TRBJ2-7; 10 bases are a match to TRBD2. CDR1 and CDR2 (germline): SNHLY, FYNNEI. The CDR3 is made up of 15 amino acids. After removal of 3 bases from V and 1 base from J, the junction contained 3 bases not matched to a gene. The CDR3 sequence: CASSEWTSGSYEQYF. In DNA form, the CDR3 reads TGTGCCAGCAGTGAGTGGACTAGCGGTTCCTACGAGCAGTACTTC.